The sample holds one count of the clone carrying this T cell receptor beta chain. This record comes from a study of blood T cell repertoires in COVID-19. V shed 4 bases and J 0 bases; nucleotides not matched to a gene: 5. The CDR3 totals 16 residues. Germline V gene lookup returns CDR1 KGHDR and CDR2 SFDVKD. TCRdb's table, derived via immunoSEQ multiplex PCR, lists solely in-frame clones and lacks some. The table includes tens of thousands of clones, roughly 93% detected once. The chain employs TRBV24-1 and TRBJ2-3; TRBD1 matches 8 bases. Sequencing used peripheral blood. The receptor was derived from a human donor in a cohort sampled during active COVID-19. CDR3 amino acids: CATSEHGQGSTDTQYF. The CDR3 coding sequence is TGTGCCACCAGTGAACATGGACAGGGTAGCACAGATACGCAGTATTTT.